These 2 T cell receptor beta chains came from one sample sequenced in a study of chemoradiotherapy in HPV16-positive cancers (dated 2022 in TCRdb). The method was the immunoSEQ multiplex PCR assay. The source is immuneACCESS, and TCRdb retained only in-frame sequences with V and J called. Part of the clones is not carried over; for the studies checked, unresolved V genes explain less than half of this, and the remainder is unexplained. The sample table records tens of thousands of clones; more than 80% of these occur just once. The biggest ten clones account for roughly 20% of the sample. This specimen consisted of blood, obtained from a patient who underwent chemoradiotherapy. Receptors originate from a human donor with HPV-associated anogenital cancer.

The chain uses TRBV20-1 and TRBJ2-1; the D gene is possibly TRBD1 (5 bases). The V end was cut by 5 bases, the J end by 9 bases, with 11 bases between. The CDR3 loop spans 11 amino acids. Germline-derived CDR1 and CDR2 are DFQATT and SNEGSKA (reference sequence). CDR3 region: CSAGVRGEQFF. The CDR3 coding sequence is TGCAGTGCTGGGGTTAGGGGTGAGCAGTTCTTC.

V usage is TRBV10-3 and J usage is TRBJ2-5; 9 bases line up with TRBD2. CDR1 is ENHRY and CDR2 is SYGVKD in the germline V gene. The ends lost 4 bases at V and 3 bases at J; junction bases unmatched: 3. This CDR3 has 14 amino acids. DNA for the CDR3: TGTGCCATCAGTGCTAGCGGGGTGGAAGAGACCCAGTACTTC. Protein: CAISASGVEETQYF.